Below are 22 T cell receptor beta chains sequenced from a single sample in a study of cytomegalovirus exposure and HLA in healthy donors listed by TCRdb under 2017. The library was prepared using the immunoSEQ multiplex PCR assay. Imported from immuneACCESS, the table was reduced by TCRdb to in-frame sequences with V and J called. These copies leave out some clones; in studies compared against another copy, an unresolved V gene accounts for under half, and the cause of the remainder is not known. The sample records roughly 260,000 clones, about 83% of which are singletons. 2.6% of the sample belongs to the ten largest clones. Material: PBMCs. Receptors originate from a man aged 18 to 35 in good health and CMV-seronegative.

The chain couples TRBV2 to TRBJ1-4; TRBD1 is a possible D gene (6 bases). The germline V and J ends were trimmed by 6 bases and 10 bases, with 24 bases remaining between them. Germline V gene lookup returns CDR1 SNHLY and CDR2 FYNNEI. This CDR3 has 16 amino acids. CDR3 bases: TGTGCCAGCAGCGACACCGGGGCGGGGGCGTCAAGAAAACTGTTTTTT. Protein product: CASSDTGAGASRKLFF.

The V and J genes are TRBV9 and TRBJ1-5; 12 nucleotides align to TRBD1. The germline CDR1 and CDR2 sequences are SGDLS and YYNGEE. With 4 bases clipped from V and 7 bases from J, the junction kept 9 bases outside the gene matches. There are 16 residues in the CDR3. DNA for the CDR3: TGTGCCAGCAGCTCCGGGACAGGGGGCGCAAACCAGCCCCAGCATTTT. Encoded protein: CASSSGTGGANQPQHF.

This sequence joins TRBV19 and TRBJ1-2, with D possibly TRBD1 on 6 matching bases. CDR3 length equals 14 residues. Between the trimmed V and J ends, which lost 5 bases and 4 bases, there was a span of 14 bases. Germline V gives CDR1 LNHDA, CDR2 SQIVND (reference sequence). The CDR3 sequence is CASSPWTESYGYTF. The CDR3 bases are TGTGCCAGTAGTCCTTGGACAGAGAGCTATGGCTACACCTTC.

This rearrangement joins TRBV29-1 to TRBJ1-1; 10 positions agree with TRBD1. This CDR3 is built from 15 residues. Per germline, CDR1 SQVTM and CDR2 ANQGSEA. V gave up 5 bases and J gave up 7 bases; unmatched junction bases: 13. CDR3 region: CSVRLLDRGEIEAFF. The CDR3 bases are TGCAGCGTTCGACTACTGGACAGGGGGGAAATTGAAGCTTTCTTT.

V gene TRBV19 combines with J gene TRBJ2-6; tentatively, D is TRBD1 (6 bases). V lost 5 bases, J lost 4 bases, and 9 bases lay in between. Germline V gene sequence: CDR1 LNHDA, CDR2 SQIVND (reference sequence). The CDR3 has 14 residues. This chain's CDR3 is CASSLGAGANVLTF. The CDR3 DNA is TGTGCCAGTAGTCTGGGGGCCGGGGCCAACGTCCTGACTTTC.

The chain is built from TRBV28 and TRBJ1-1, with D perhaps TRBD1 (6 bases). Trimming removed 5 bases at V and 1 base at J, with 14 bases between. There are 15 residues in the CDR3. Germline V CDR1 and CDR2: MDHEN, SYDVKM. CDR3 bases: TGTGCCAGCAGTCCCTCAGGGGTTGGGAACACTGAAGCTTTCTTT. Translated, it gives CASSPSGVGNTEAFF.

The chain couples TRBV27 to TRBJ2-2, with 9 positions matching TRBD2. Germline values: CDR1 MNHEY, CDR2 SMNVEV (reference sequence). J gave up 7 bases and V 5 bases, and 14 bases lay outside the gene matches. This CDR3 region has 17 residues. The CDR3 nucleotides read TGTGCCAGCAGTCCTTCTGCGGGGCGGGGGGGCGACGGGGAGCTGTTTTTT. This encodes CASSPSAGRGGDGELFF.

This chain joins TRBV10-3 and TRBJ2-7; 7 nucleotides agree with TRBD2. Germline values: CDR1 ENHRY, CDR2 SYGVKD. The CDR3 totals 16 residues. With 2 bases clipped from V and 3 bases from J, the junction kept 10 bases outside the gene matches. For the CDR3, the DNA is TGTGCCATCAGTGAGCATGGAGCGGGAAGGGACTACGAGCAGTACTTC. It translates to CAISEHGAGRDYEQYF.

The V gene is TRBV7-2, the J gene TRBJ1-2; 7 bases align to TRBD1. J lost 4 bases, V lost 1 base, and 3 bases had no gene match. Germline loops: CDR1 SGHTA, CDR2 FQGNSA. The CDR3 runs to 14 residues. This chain's CDR3 is CASSLGDRSYGYTF. The DNA for the CDR3 is TGTGCCAGCAGCTTAGGGGACAGATCCTATGGCTACACCTTC.

The V and J genes are TRBV30 and TRBJ2-3; maybe TRBD2 (6 bases). Germline CDR1 reads GTSNPN; CDR2 reads SVGIG (reference sequence). The CDR3 is made up of 11 amino acids. Between the trimmed V and J ends, which lost 4 bases and 5 bases, there was a span of 7 bases. The chain's CDR3 is CAWTGGDTQYF. The CDR3 DNA reads TGTGCCTGGACCGGGGGAGATACGCAGTATTTT.

The chain couples TRBV2 to TRBJ1-6; D may be TRBD1 (6 bases). The CDR3 covers 13 residues. V gave up 5 bases and J gave up 8 bases, with 10 bases separating them. From germline, CDR1 is SNHLY and CDR2 FYNNEI. This chain's CDR3 is CASSPDRDSPLHF. In DNA, the CDR3 is TGTGCCAGCAGTCCGGACAGAGATTCACCCCTCCACTTT.

This clone has just one count. This sequence joins TRBV29-1 and TRBJ2-3; TRBD2 aligns across 12 bases. With V trimmed by 0 bases and J by 2 bases, 3 bases remained unmatched. CDR1 is SQVTM, CDR2 ANQGSEA, per germline. The CDR3 has 16 amino acids. Here the CDR3 reads CSVEDRLAGVTDTQYF. The CDR3 DNA sequence: TGCAGCGTTGAAGATCGACTAGCGGGAGTCACAGATACGCAGTATTTT.

The gene calls are TRBV7-8 and TRBJ2-1; TRBD1 is a possible D gene (5 bases). V was trimmed by 11 bases and J by 3 bases, leaving 14 bases between them. The CDR3 has 13 residues. Germline V gene sequence: CDR1 SGHVS, CDR2 FQNEAQ. The CDR3 spells CAAGSGIYNEQFF. The CDR3, as DNA: TGTGCCGCAGGGTCAGGGATCTACAATGAGCAGTTCTTC.

The chain recombines TRBV4-3 with TRBJ2-7; 8 bases line up with TRBD1. With V trimmed by 0 bases and J by 2 bases, 6 bases remained unmatched. The CDR3 extends over 16 amino acids. Germline values: CDR1 LGHNA, CDR2 YSLEER. The CDR3 DNA follows: TGCGCCAGCAGCCAAGACCGGGACAGGAGAACCTACGAGCAGTACTTC. Translated, it gives CASSQDRDRRTYEQYF.

V usage is TRBV5-6 and J usage is TRBJ2-7; TRBD2 aligns across 7 bases. In germline, CDR1 is SGHDT, CDR2 YYEEEE. The V and J ends lost 6 bases and 2 bases, in that order; junction bases with no gene match: 11. The CDR3 has 15 residues. The CDR3 is CASTPRGGRTYEQYF. DNA for the CDR3: TGTGCCAGCACCCCGAGGGGAGGGCGGACCTACGAGCAGTACTTC.

V is TRBV6-5 and J is TRBJ2-1; possible D gene TRBD2, 5 bases. The CDR3 has 13 residues. V was clipped by 5 bases and J by 6 bases, with 11 bases between them. Germline V gene sequence: CDR1 MNHEY, CDR2 SVGAGI. The CDR3 DNA reads as TGTGCCAGCAGTCAAACTAGAGGCAATGAGCAGTTCTTC. Translated, it gives CASSQTRGNEQFF.

J is TRBJ2-3 and V is TRBV4-1; D might be TRBD1 (6 bases). From germline, CDR1 is MGHRA and CDR2 YSYEKL. With 1 base removed from V and 3 bases from J, the gap between germline ends came to 14 bases. The CDR3 has 16 residues. The CDR3 loop is CASSQGPSRGTDTQYF. CDR3 nucleotide sequence: TGCGCCAGCAGCCAAGGGCCTAGCAGGGGAACAGATACGCAGTATTTT.

The chain employs TRBV5-4 and TRBJ1-1; a weak D match, TRBD1 (6 bases). Trimming took 0 bases from V and 4 from J, leaving 13 bases between them. Germline V gives CDR1 SGHNT, CDR2 YYREEE (reference sequence). This CDR3 region has 15 residues. CDR3 coding DNA: TGTGCCAGCAGCTTGGTGTCAGGGGAAGGCACTGAAGCTTTCTTT. Translated, it gives CASSLVSGEGTEAFF.

This clone occurred a few times. The chain couples TRBV9 to TRBJ2-2, with a tentative D call TRBD2 (5 bases). CDR1 and CDR2 from the germline V gene are SGDLS and YYNGEE. This CDR3 region has 14 residues. V lost 4 bases and J 1 base, leaving 8 bases between the germline ends. CDR3: CASSPAGNTGELFF. In DNA form, the CDR3 reads TGTGCCAGCAGCCCGGCGGGGAACACCGGGGAGCTGTTTTTT.

The chain is built from TRBV10-1 and TRBJ2-5; D is perhaps TRBD2 (7 bases). Gene TRBJ2-7 matches the end of the DNA better, so the J call may be wrong. Germline V gene data show CDR1 as WNHNN and CDR2 as SYGVQD (reference sequence). The CDR3 extends over 13 amino acids. The CDR3 spells CASTGGPHYEQYF. CDR3 nucleotide sequence: TGCGCCAGCACCGGGGGGCCCCATTACGAGCAGTACTTC.

The sample holds one count of this clone. The genes are TRBV7-9 and TRBJ2-7; 9 bases are shared with TRBD1. V was pared by 4 bases and J by 7 bases, with 8 bases of the junction left unmatched. Germline-derived CDR1 and CDR2 are SEHNR and FQNEAQ (reference sequence). There are 14 residues in the CDR3. The chain's CDR3 is CASSYDGTGNEQYF. As DNA, the CDR3 is TGTGCCAGCAGCTACGACGGGACAGGGAATGAGCAGTACTTC.

Here the CDR3 reads CASSLDVSGEQYF. Here the CDR3 DNA reads TGCGCCAGCAGCTTGGATGTCTCGGGCGAGCAGTACTTC. The chain recombines TRBV5-1 with TRBJ2-7, with D unclear. Trimming removed 0 bases from V and 6 bases from J, with 10 bases in between. Germline values: CDR1 SGHRS, CDR2 YFSETQ. CDR3 length equals 13 residues. The full variable domain, in which reference TRBV5-1 and TRBJ2-7 provide the parts outside the CDR3, is KAGVTQTPRYLIKTRGQQVTLSCSPISGHRSVSWYQQTPGQGLQFLFEYFSETQRNKGNFPGRFSGRQFSNSRSEMNVSTLELGDSALYLCASSLDVSGEQYFGPGTRLTVT.